The 29 T cell receptor beta chains reported below all come from one sample, sequenced in a study of CD8 T cells in ankylosing spondylitis. Via MiXCR, TCRdb re-called the 5' RACE reads, giving one row per CDR3 protein. The sample consists of around 150,000 distinct CDR3 sequences, approximately 16% of them appearing once. The sequencing sample was made of blood, either unsorted or a sorted T cell fraction (not recorded which). The receptors were sampled from a male donor with ankylosing spondylitis or in good health (not recorded which).

This clonotype has more than one count but fewer than ten. V and J are TRBV29-1 and TRBJ2-1; 7 nucleotides match TRBD2. The CDR3 loop spans 15 amino acids. CDR1 and CDR2 from the germline V gene are SQVTM and ANQGSEA. The V gene end was trimmed by 2 bases and the J gene end by 8 bases; junction bases not matched to a gene: 12. The CDR3 DNA reads TGCAGCGTTGAACTGGAACGGGAGGCACCCGATGAGCAGTTCTTC. Its protein is CSVELEREAPDEQFF.

In its sample, this clonotype was seen a few times. CDR3 nucleotide sequence: TGTGCCAGCTCACCCTTAAGGACTAGCGAAAAACAGTTCTTC. It codes for CASSPLRTSEKQFF. The gene calls are TRBV18 and TRBJ2-1; 9 nucleotides agree with TRBD2. Germline V gene lookup returns CDR1 KGHSH and CDR2 LQKENI. V lost 3 bases to trimming and J lost 13 bases; unmatched junction nucleotides: 10. The CDR3 contains 14 residues.

This chain uses TRBV6-4 with TRBJ1-6, with a possible D match to TRBD1 (6 bases). CDR1 MRHNA and CDR2 SNTAGT come from the germline V gene. The CDR3 is 12 residues long. Between the trimmed V and J ends, which lost 9 bases and 7 bases, there was a span of 10 bases. The DNA of the CDR3 is TGTGCCAGGACAGGACCCAATTCACCCCTCCACTTT. This codes for CARTGPNSPLHF.

This clonotype was counted a few times. The V and J genes are TRBV6-2 or TRBV6-3 and TRBJ1-4; 7 bases are shared with TRBD1. Germline CDR1 reads MNHEY; CDR2 reads SVGEGT. V was pared by 8 bases and J by 3 bases, with 6 bases of the junction left unmatched. CDR3 length: 14 amino acids. CDR3 residues: CASGGGAANEKLFF. CDR3 nucleotides: TGTGCCAGCGGAGGGGGCGCGGCTAATGAAAAACTGTTTTTT.

Only a few counts were recorded for this clonotype. The chain links TRBV4-1 to TRBJ2-7; D is ambiguous. In germline, CDR1 is MGHRA, CDR2 YSYEKL. This CDR3 has 13 residues. V lost 0 bases and J lost 1, with 4 bases in between. The chain's CDR3 is CASSQDASYEQYF. In nucleotides, the CDR3 is TGCGCCAGCAGCCAAGACGCTTCCTACGAGCAGTACTTC.

V gene TRBV11-3 combines with J gene TRBJ2-3, with 14 bases identical to TRBD2. This CDR3 is built from 15 residues. CDR1 and CDR2 (germline): SGHNT, YENEEA. The junction had 2 bases not matched to a gene; V was cut back by 4 bases and J by 5 bases. The CDR3 region is CASSSGLAGGDTQYF. As DNA, the CDR3 is TGTGCCAGCAGCTCCGGACTAGCGGGAGGAGATACGCAGTATTTT.

This clonotype has just a few counts. This rearrangement joins TRBV29-1 to TRBJ2-7, with D possibly matching TRBD1 (6 bases). CDR1 is SQVTM, CDR2 ANQGSEA, per germline. CDR3 length equals 13 residues. V lost 4 bases, J lost 5 bases, and 15 bases lay in between. The DNA of the CDR3 is TGCAGCGTTGTTGCAGGGGATTACGACGAGCAGTACTTC. Encoded protein: CSVVAGDYDEQYF.

Many counts were recorded for this clonotype. The rearrangement uses TRBV9 and TRBJ2-3; D is undetermined. Germline V gene sequence: CDR1 SGDLS, CDR2 YYNGEE. The CDR3 totals 15 residues. Trimming stripped 4 bases from V and 5 bases from J, with 17 bases between. The CDR3 sequence is CASSLDGIARDTQYF. In DNA form, the CDR3 reads TGTGCCAGCAGCCTAGATGGGATAGCTAGAGATACGCAGTATTTT.

This clonotype was recorded many times. This chain uses TRBV29-1 with TRBJ1-5; D unresolved. V was shortened by 4 bases and J by 3 bases, with 7 bases between the two germline ends. The CDR3 covers 12 residues. In germline, CDR1 is SQVTM, CDR2 ANQGSEA. The CDR3: CSVVGLNQPQHF. DNA of the CDR3: TGCAGCGTTGTCGGCCTCAATCAGCCCCAGCATTTT.

This clonotype was detected ten times or more. The chain combines TRBV2 with TRBJ2-5, with D possibly matching TRBD1 (6 bases). This CDR3 region has 15 residues. The V and J ends lost 6 bases and 3 bases respectively, with 17 bases between them. Per germline, CDR1 SNHLY and CDR2 FYNNEI. The CDR3 region is CASRPGTWEEETQYF. CDR3 DNA sequence: TGTGCCAGCAGACCTGGGACATGGGAAGAAGAGACCCAGTACTTC.

This clonotype was seen repeatedly, ten times or more. This chain joins TRBV5-1 and TRBJ2-2, with D possibly TRBD1 on 5 matching bases. Deletions cut 4 bases from V and 0 bases from J, with 13 bases between. Germline CDR1 SGHRS, CDR2 YFSETQ. This CDR3 comprises 16 residues. The CDR3 DNA reads as TGCGCCAGCAGCGTGCGACAGATAACGAACACCGGGGAGCTGTTTTTT. This gives the protein CASSVRQITNTGELFF.

The chain links TRBV4-2 to TRBJ1-2; 9 bases are a match to TRBD1. The J segment lost 0 bases and the V segment lost 0 bases, leaving 8 bases of the junction unmatched. CDR1 is LGHNA and CDR2 is YNFKEQ in the germline V gene. This CDR3 comprises 18 residues. CDR3 in amino acids: CASSQDPPRTGANYGYTF. CDR3 DNA: TGTGCCAGCAGCCAAGATCCCCCTCGGACAGGGGCTAACTATGGCTACACCTTC.

This clonotype occurred many times. The chain is built from TRBV12-3 or TRBV12-4 and TRBJ1-2, with D perhaps matching TRBD1 (5 bases). CDR3 length: 13 amino acids. Trimming removed 2 bases from V and 2 bases from J, with 6 bases in between. The CDR3 region is CASSLSGNYGYTF. CDR3 DNA: TGTGCCAGCAGTTTATCAGGGAACTATGGCTACACCTTC.

Only a few counts were recorded for this clonotype. The chain carries TRBV29-1 and TRBJ2-5; D perhaps matches TRBD2 (5 bases). This CDR3 has 14 residues. Germline assignment: CDR1 SQVTM and CDR2 ANQGSEA. CDR3 sequence reads: CSLSASLGKETQYF. The CDR3 DNA sequence: TGCAGTTTGTCGGCTAGCCTCGGGAAAGAGACCCAGTACTTC.

The chain uses TRBV20-1 and TRBJ2-7; TRBD2 aligns across 8 bases. The V and J ends lost 1 base and 2 bases, in that order; junction bases with no gene match: 4. The V gene's germline CDR1 is DFQATT and CDR2 SNEGSKA (reference sequence). The CDR3 runs to 14 residues. The CDR3: CSARVPGGAYEQYF. DNA for the CDR3: TGCAGTGCTAGAGTACCGGGAGGGGCCTACGAGCAGTACTTC.

V gene TRBV5-1 combines with J gene TRBJ2-7; D gene unclear. Germline V lookup: CDR1 SGHRS, CDR2 YFSETQ. The CDR3 has 15 residues. Between the trimmed V and J ends, which lost 0 bases and 3 bases, there was a span of 13 bases. CDR3 coding DNA: TGCGCCAGCAGCTTGGAGTCTTTCGCTAACTACGAGCAGTACTTC. Encoded protein: CASSLESFANYEQYF.

The CDR3 nucleotides are TGTGCCAGCAGTTTATCAACTAGCGGGGCTGTCTACGAGCAGTACTTC. It yields the protein CASSLSTSGAVYEQYF. The chain carries TRBV28 and TRBJ2-7, with TRBD2 matching 10 bases. CDR3 size: 16 residues. Germline trimming cut 1 base from V and 3 bases from J; bases unmatched to any gene: 6. Germline V gene sequence: CDR1 MDHEN, CDR2 SYDVKM. Together with reference TRBV28 and TRBJ2-7, the CDR3 gives the full variable domain: DVKVTQSSRYLVKRTGEKVFLECVQDMDHENMFWYRQDPGLGLRLIYFSYDVKMKEKGDIPEGYSVSREKKERFSLILESASTNQTSMYLCASSLSTSGAVYEQYFGPGTRLTVT.

The CDR3 loop reads CAISLQSLYGYTF. DNA of the CDR3: TGTGCCATCAGTTTACAGTCCCTCTATGGCTACACCTTC. The rearrangement joins TRBV10-3 to TRBJ1-2; D remains unclear. Trimming cost V 5 bases and J 4 bases, with 11 bases left between them. Germline lookup yields CDR1 ENHRY and CDR2 SYGVKD. The CDR3 contains 13 residues.

The table lists this clonotype with many counts. The V and J genes are TRBV19 and TRBJ1-6, with TRBD1 as a possible D gene (5 bases). Trimming took off 3 bases at V and 8 bases at J, with 14 bases between the two ends. Germline CDR1 and CDR2: LNHDA and SQIVND (reference sequence). CDR3 length equals 15 residues. The CDR3 here is CASSIGAGEDSPLHF. The CDR3 region has the DNA TGTGCCAGTAGTATTGGGGCAGGAGAAGATTCACCCCTCCACTTT. Supplemented by reference TRBV19 and TRBJ1-6, the full variable domain reads DGGITQSPKYLFRKEGQNVTLSCEQNLNHDAMYWYRQDPGQGLRLIYYSQIVNDFQKGDIAEGYSVSREKKESFPLTVTSAQKNPTAFYLCASSIGAGEDSPLHFGNGTRLTVT.

In its sample, this clonotype was seen many times. V usage is TRBV4-2 and J usage is TRBJ2-7; unclear D gene. The V gene's germline CDR1 is LGHNA and CDR2 YNFKEQ. V was cut by 4 bases and J by 5 bases, with 15 bases left in between. This CDR3 spans 14 amino acids. The CDR3 nucleotides read TGTGCCAGCAGCCGCCCGGCTGCCGACGACGAGCAGTACTTC. This translates into CASSRPAADDEQYF.

The sample holds a few counts of this clonotype. The gene calls are TRBV7-2 and TRBJ2-1, with TRBD1 matching 9 bases. There are 15 residues in the CDR3. Germline lookup yields CDR1 SGHTA and CDR2 FQGNSA. Trimming removed 5 bases from V and 2 bases from J; junction bases left unmatched: 4. The CDR3 region has the DNA TGTGCCAGCAGCCGGGACAGGGCCCCCTACAATGAGCAGTTCTTC. Amino acid sequence: CASSRDRAPYNEQFF.

A single count supports this clonotype. In DNA form, the CDR3 reads TGTGCCAGCAAGATGGCGGAGTCAAGAGGCGACATTCAGTACTTC. As protein: CASKMAESRGDIQYF. The gene calls are TRBV2 and TRBJ2-4; D gene unclear. Looked up from germline, CDR1 is SNHLY and CDR2 is FYNNEI. The CDR3 runs to 15 residues. Trimming took off 7 bases at V and 8 bases at J, with 21 bases between the two ends.

This clonotype appeared many times. V and J are TRBV12-3 or TRBV12-4 and TRBJ2-1; 9 bases are shared with TRBD1. The CDR3 totals 14 residues. J lost 7 bases, V lost 6 bases, and 7 bases had no gene match. The CDR3, as DNA: TGTGCCAGCAGCGGGACAGGGCGAGGAAATGAGCAGTTCTTC. It codes for CASSGTGRGNEQFF.

The chain has TRBV20-1 and TRBJ2-1, with a possible D match to TRBD1 (6 bases). The V gene's germline CDR1 is DFQATT and CDR2 SNEGSKA (reference sequence). The CDR3 is made up of 14 amino acids. V gave up 2 bases and J gave up 8 bases, with 16 bases separating them. The CDR3 DNA reads as TGCAGTGCTAGACCCGGTCGGGACACGGATGAGCAGTTCTTC. Protein: CSARPGRDTDEQFF.

The genes are TRBV28 and TRBJ1-5; D possibly corresponds to TRBD1 (6 bases). From germline, CDR1 is MDHEN and CDR2 SYDVKM. This CDR3 comprises 18 residues. V lost 5 bases and J 3 bases, leaving 23 bases between the germline ends. Here the CDR3 DNA reads TGTGCCAGCAGTCCAAGTGGCCCCGGGGGGCTCTTCAATCAGCCCCAGCATTTT. Protein: CASSPSGPGGLFNQPQHF. Combining the CDR3 with reference TRBV28 and TRBJ1-5 gives the whole variable domain DVKVTQSSRYLVKRTGEKVFLECVQDMDHENMFWYRQDPGLGLRLIYFSYDVKMKEKGDIPEGYSVSREKKERFSLILESASTNQTSMYLCASSPSGPGGLFNQPQHFGDGTRLSIL.

This clonotype was counted only a few times. The chain carries TRBV12-3 or TRBV12-4 and TRBJ2-2; D unclear. The CDR3 is 12 amino acids. The V end lost 6 bases, the J end lost 6 bases, and 8 bases lay between the germline ends. CDR3: CASRRRPGELFF. CDR3 DNA: TGTGCCAGCAGGCGTAGGCCCGGGGAGCTGTTTTTT.

This clonotype was counted many times. V gene TRBV20-1 combines with J gene TRBJ2-7, with 9 bases lining up with TRBD1. Trimming removed 6 bases from V and 4 bases from J; junction bases left unmatched: 4. Germline assignment: CDR1 DFQATT and CDR2 SNEGSKA (reference sequence). CDR3 length: 12 residues. CDR3 region: CSAVGQGYEQYF. CDR3 coding DNA: TGCAGTGCGGTGGGACAGGGTTACGAGCAGTACTTC.

In this sample, this clonotype turned up a few times. The chain employs TRBV2 and TRBJ1-1; TRBD1 matches at 9 bases. With V trimmed by 6 bases and J by 6 bases, 11 bases remained unmatched. The length of the CDR3 is 15 residues. Germline V lookup: CDR1 SNHLY, CDR2 FYNNEI. The CDR3 bases are TGTGCCAGCAGACCGGGACAGGGCGGTAACCCTGAAGCTTTCTTT. It is translated as CASRPGQGGNPEAFF. The full variable domain, in which reference TRBV2 and TRBJ1-1 provide the parts outside the CDR3, is EPEVTQTPSHQVTQMGQEVILRCVPISNHLYFYWYRQILGQKVEFLVSFYNNEISEKSEIFDDQFSVERPDGSNFTLKIRSTKLEDSAMYFCASRPGQGGNPEAFFGQGTRLTVV.

This clonotype was seen at least ten times. The chain is built from TRBV5-5 and TRBJ2-1; TRBD1 or TRBD2 may be the D gene (5 bases each). Germline V lookup: CDR1 SGHKS, CDR2 YYEKEE (reference sequence). Trimming left V 4 bases short and J 8 bases short, with 13 bases between. This CDR3 is 13 amino acids long. The CDR3 spells CASSTSGAYEQFF. CDR3 DNA sequence: TGTGCCAGCAGCACATCCGGGGCCTATGAGCAGTTCTTC. The complete variable domain, with remaining parts taken from reference TRBV5-5 and TRBJ2-1, reads DAGVTQSPTHLIKTRGQQVTLRCSPISGHKSVSWYQQVLGQGPQFIFQYYEKEERGRGNFPDRFSARQFPNYSSELNVNALLLGDSALYLCASSTSGAYEQFFGPGTRLTVL.